This T cell receptor (beta chain) was sequenced in a study of shared clonotypes between healthy human individuals. As for the study in general: The plates for each donor numbered three CD4 naive, three CD4 memory, two CD8 naive and one CD8 memory.

With respect to this clone: No antigen is known for it.

Points from the study as a whole: In this cohort, only blood was sampled, and tissue repertoires likely differ.

Naive CD45RA+ and memory CD45RA-negative subsets were split from CD4+ cells. In the original workflow: ImmunoSEQ only sent back junction sequences with no quality scores, so filtering was done differently. The assay was immunoSEQ multiplex PCR, and TCRdb's table has in-frame clones only and misses some. The DNA was the basis for D and trimming; V, J and clone size are from that table. The sample includes 1,400,000 or so clones, roughly 98.5% of them seen just once. The sequence was obtained from a man between 25 and 39 years old in good health. The sample was naive CD4+ T cells sorted from blood. Subset specified: CD45RA+ positively selected.

The CDR3: CASSPFREDKGAQYF. In DNA, the CDR3 is TGTGCCAGCTCACCGTTCCGGGAAGACAAAGGGGCCCAGTACTTC. This chain joins TRBV18 and TRBJ2-5; D possibly matches TRBD1 or TRBD2 (5 bases each). This CDR3 spans 15 amino acids. V shed 3 bases and J shed 9 bases, with 20 bases lying between them. The V gene's germline CDR1 is KGHSH and CDR2 LQKENI.